This TCR beta chain was captured by sequencing in a study of T cell repertoires in cytomegalovirus infection. TCRdb re-derived calls from the reads in MiXCR, one entry per CDR3 protein. The table has around 180,000 distinct CDR3 sequences, approximately 28% seen once. This clonotype was detected ten times or more. The germline CDR1 and CDR2 sequences are SNHLY and FYNNEI. The CDR3 is 12 residues long. V was cut by 8 bases and J by 6 bases, with 10 bases left in between. This TCR came from a human donor in good health (CMV status not recorded). Some clones in this sample may be carry-over from other donors' samples. The chain has TRBV2 and TRBJ1-4, with D unresolved. The sample taken for sequencing was PBMCs. The DNA for the CDR3 is TGTGCCAGCGGGAGGGAGGATGAAAAACTGTTTTTT. Translation gives CASGREDEKLFF.